Included here is one T cell receptor beta chain sequence, with context. The data were obtained in a study of blood T cell repertoires in COVID-19. Overall study context: From the United States, Italy and Spain came samples of acute and convalescent COVID-19. PBMCs, B-cell-depleted T cells, or T cells were the source of the cDNA or gDNA that made up the material.

The authors' processing: Quantification of nucleated cells was approximated via reference gene primer amplification. TCRdb's copy holds only in-frame clones and misses some; the assay was immunoSEQ multiplex PCR. The D gene and trimming were derived from the DNA, and the V and J assignments and clone size from that table. The table records about 190,000 clones, 85% to 90% of them present only once. Germline loops: CDR1 MNHEY, CDR2 SMNVEV (reference sequence). The CDR3 has 18 amino acids. The V gene end was trimmed by 0 bases and the J gene end by 5 bases; junction bases not matched to a gene: 16. The rearrangement links TRBV27 to TRBJ2-7; 7 nucleotides line up with TRBD1. Sequencing input: peripheral blood. The receptor comes from a woman aged 25-40 years with active or convalescent COVID-19. The CDR3, as DNA: TGTGCCAGCAGTTTATCGCCGGCCTTGGACAGGAGTTGGCACGAGCAGTACTTC. Translation: CASSLSPALDRSWHEQYF.